This T cell receptor beta chain is from a study of T cell repertoires in cytomegalovirus infection (dated by TCRdb to between 2018 and 2020). About the investigation overall: Peptide stimulations targeted recently identified HLA-C-restricted CMV epitopes, whose presentation resists viral immunomodulation, together with well-studied HLA-B-restricted epitopes. The HLA type of each donor mattered for the analysis, because public TCR beta signatures pointed to carriage of CMV infection along with the matching HLA type. What the research found in general, with its limitations: In both this cohort and an independent approximately 350-donor cohort, the cumulative frequency of public TCR beta family members distinguished carriers of CMV infection plus the relevant HLA type. The ex vivo response was dominated by HLA-C-restricted CMV-specific TCR beta clonotypes, which also provided the single most frequent clonotype in two of eight donors.

The treatment or condition label corresponds to: in vitro stimulation with specific CMV peptide epitopes to enrich CMV-specific T cells. Sequencing was performed on an Illumina HiSeq 1500. Clones were called with MiXCR by TCRdb after fastp trimmed the public reads at Q25, and only in-frame beta chains were retained. Identical CDR3 proteins give one entry, which carries the most common genes and DNA. In this sample the table shows 110,000 to 150,000 distinct CDR3 sequences, 32% of which occur a single time. Roughly 50% of the sample belongs to the ten largest clones. This clonotype was counted many times. Its cognate antigen has yet to be identified. Base-call qualities are not available, and no considerably larger clone is one nucleotide away. The junction shows trimming of 1 base on V and 6 bases on J, and the gene matches do not reach 6 bases of it. The germline V gene provides CDR1 SGHTA and CDR2 FQGNSA. Including the terminal cysteine and phenylalanine, the CDR3 comprises 16 residues. Of all the DNA, just the CDR3 is kept, 48 bases in frame from base 1.

The input for sequencing was CD8+ T cells from cultured PBMCs, taken from culture after CMV antigen stimulation. The source of this sequence is a human donor in good health (CMV status not recorded). Some clones in this sample may be carry-over from other donors' samples. The sequence joins TRBV7-2 to TRBJ2-3; TRBD2 matches 11 bases in the middle. The bases read TGTGCCAGCAGCTTAGTAGCGGGGGGGCCTCGTGATACGCAGTATTTT. Translated, it reads CASSLVAGGPRDTQYF.